This T cell receptor (beta chain) came from a study of blood T cell repertoires in COVID-19. Study-wide context: Donors in the United States, Italy and Spain gave samples during acute or convalescent COVID-19.

V shed 5 bases and J 7 bases; nucleotides not matched to a gene: 7. The germline gives CDR1 LGHNT, CDR2 FRNRAP. The length of the CDR3 is 14 residues. This clone was counted once. Original data processing: From reference gene primer amplification, estimates of nucleated cell counts were derived. TCRdb keeps only in-frame clones here, not all; method: immunoSEQ multiplex PCR. V, J and clone size reflect that table, while D and trimming were determined from the DNA. The repertoire consists of about 80,000 clones, with approximately 78% occurring once and the leading ten covering under 45%. This chain joins TRBV12-5 and TRBJ2-3, with 9 bases that match TRBD2. Sequencing used peripheral blood. This clonotype originated in a woman aged 70-85 years with acute or convalescent COVID-19. The CDR3 spells CASGVAGAWNTQYF. CDR3 DNA sequence: TGTGCTAGTGGTGTAGCGGGAGCGTGGAATACGCAGTATTTT.